Below are 17 T cell receptor beta chains sequenced from a single sample in a study of post-analysis software for immune sequencing data. Their antigens remain unidentified. Each TCR beta cDNA library carried unique molecular identifiers. TCRdb passed the PCR reads through MiXCR, listing each CDR3 protein once. The table shows over 150,000 distinct CDR3 sequences, with approximately 30% occurring only once. Study-wide results and caveats: Controls had lower frequencies than patients of about 5 TRBV segments, which included TRBV5-6, TRBV5-1 and TRBV20-1.

The source material was blood. The receptors were sampled from a girl between 10 and 17 years old with multiple sclerosis.

The rearrangement uses TRBV12-3 or TRBV12-4 and TRBJ2-4; TRBD2 agrees at 8 bases. V shed 4 bases and J 13 bases; nucleotides not matched to a gene: 15. CDR3 length: 15 residues. CDR3: CASSSETSEYNEQYF. The CDR3 DNA sequence: TGTGCCAGCAGTTCCGAGACTAGCGAATACAATGAGCAGTACTTC.

This chain's CDR3 is CASSPRGNTEAFF. CDR3 DNA: TGCGCCAGCAGCCCCAGGGGGAACACTGAAGCTTTCTTT. The chain joins TRBV5-1 to TRBJ1-1; D possibly corresponds to TRBD1 (6 bases). Trimming shortened V by 4 bases and J by 1 base, and 8 bases separated the two germline ends. This CDR3 is built from 13 residues. Germline assignment: CDR1 SGHRS and CDR2 YFSETQ.

Comment on this clonotype: With a much larger clone just one base away, this may be a read error. This chain connects TRBV4-1 to TRBJ2-5; D is possibly TRBD2 (5 bases). Trimming took off 0 bases at V and 11 bases at J, with 10 bases between the two ends. The CDR3 spans 12 residues. The germline V gene encodes CDR1 MGHRA and CDR2 YSYEKL. CDR3 protein: CASSQDQWEQYF. DNA for the CDR3: TGCGCCAGCAGCCAAGATCAGTGGGAGCAGTACTTC.

This clonotype was observed a handful of times. The CDR3 nucleotides read TGTGCCAGCAGTGGTTCGCCTAGCGGGAGAACGAATGAGCAGTTCTTC. Its translation: CASSGSPSGRTNEQFF. The chain carries TRBV2 and TRBJ2-1; 10 positions match TRBD2. CDR3 size: 16 residues. V was clipped by 4 bases and J by 7 bases; unmatched bases: 10. Germline values: CDR1 SNHLY, CDR2 FYNNEI.

This clonotype appeared a few times. The chain has TRBV28 and TRBJ2-2, with 12 bases matching TRBD1. The length of the CDR3 is 17 residues. The junction had 8 bases not matched to a gene; V was cut back by 2 bases and J by 7 bases. CDR1 MDHEN and CDR2 SYDVKM come from the germline V gene. Written as DNA, the CDR3 is TGTGCCAGCAGTTTAGGGTCGGGACAGGGGGCCATCGGGGAGCTGTTTTTT. Its translation is CASSLGSGQGAIGELFF.

This clonotype has a count of ten or more. V usage is TRBV10-3 and J usage is TRBJ2-7; 8 bases agree with TRBD2. There are 18 residues in the CDR3. Germline CDR1 ENHRY, CDR2 SYGVKD. The junction had 18 bases not matched to a gene; V was cut back by 5 bases and J by 3 bases. Here the CDR3 reads CAISILWASSGRLYEQYF. The CDR3 nucleotides read TGTGCCATCAGTATTCTGTGGGCTAGCAGCGGGAGACTCTACGAGCAGTACTTC.

The genes are TRBV7-9 and TRBJ1-1; the D is unclear. The CDR3 has 16 amino acids. Trimming stripped 0 bases from V and 0 bases from J, with 11 bases between. CDR1 and CDR2 (germline): SEHNR, FQNEAQ (reference sequence). DNA for the CDR3: TGTGCCAGCAGCTTAGCCGACCTTCGACTGAACACTGAAGCTTTCTTT. Translating gives CASSLADLRLNTEAFF. The whole variable domain, remainder taken from reference TRBV7-9 and TRBJ1-1, is DTGVSQNPRHKITKRGQNVTFRCDPISEHNRLYWYRQTLGQGPEFLTYFQNEAQLEKSRLLSDRFSAERPKGSFSTLEIQRTEQGDSAMYLCASSLADLRLNTEAFFGQGTRLTVV.

Of note for this clonotype: This could be a read error, since a much larger clone is one nucleotide away. V is TRBV29-1 and J is TRBJ2-5; TRBD1 matches 8 bases. The J call is uncertain, as TRBJ2-7 better fits the DNA end. This CDR3 is 15 amino acids long. CDR1 is SQVTM and CDR2 is ANQGSEA in the germline V gene. The DNA for the CDR3 is TGCAGCGTGAGGGGATGCGGGACAGGAAACCACGAGCAGTACTTC. It specifies CSVRGCGTGNHEQYF.

At least ten counts were recorded for this clonotype. This chain links TRBV20-1 with TRBJ2-3; 7 bases align to TRBD2. The CDR3 is 15 amino acids. Germline loops: CDR1 DFQATT, CDR2 SNEGSKA (reference sequence). V lost 1 base and J lost 0; bases outside the gene matches: 4. CDR3 DNA sequence: TGCAGTGCTAGAGGCGGGAGCGGTAGCACAGATACGCAGTATTTT. This gives the protein CSARGGSGSTDTQYF.

Regarding this clonotype: This may be a read error: a much more frequent sequence differs by one nucleotide. V usage is TRBV4-1 and J usage is TRBJ2-1, with a weak D call TRBD1 (6 bases). Trimming removed 3 bases from V and 9 bases from J, with 12 bases in between. Germline CDR1 and CDR2: MGHRA and YSYEKL. The CDR3 length is 13 residues. The CDR3 here is CASSQTQGGEQFF. In nucleotides, the CDR3 is TGCGCCAGCAGCCAGACACAGGGTGGTGAGCAGTTCTTC.

On this clonotype itself: This could be a read error, since a much larger clone is one nucleotide away. In DNA, the CDR3 is TGCGGCGTTGAGGGGGGAGCATATGGCTACACCTTC. Amino acids: CGVEGGAYGYTF. The rearrangement links TRBV29-1 to TRBJ1-2; D perhaps matches TRBD1 (6 bases). Germline lookup yields CDR1 SQVTM and CDR2 ANQGSEA. The CDR3 length is 12 residues.

This clonotype has ten or more counts. V and J are TRBV19 and TRBJ2-3; TRBD2 is a possible D gene (6 bases). Germline CDR1 LNHDA, CDR2 SQIVND (reference sequence). This CDR3 spans 15 amino acids. V shed 6 bases and J shed 2 bases, with 15 bases lying between them. CDR3 region: CASSPGEVTTDTQYF. Here the CDR3 DNA reads TGTGCCAGTAGCCCTGGGGAGGTAACCACAGATACGCAGTATTTT.

The CDR3 reads CASNRGQGPYGYTF. In DNA, the CDR3 is TGTGCCAGCAATCGTGGACAGGGACCCTATGGCTACACCTTC. V is TRBV5-8 and J is TRBJ1-2; 8 bases fit TRBD1. The CDR3 consists of 14 residues. V was pared by 6 bases and J by 4 bases, with 8 bases of the junction left unmatched. CDR1 and CDR2 (germline): SGHTS, YDEGEE. The full variable domain, in which reference TRBV5-8 and TRBJ1-2 provide the parts outside the CDR3, is EAGVTQSPTHLIKTRGQQATLRCSPISGHTSVYWYQQALGLGLQFLLWYDEGEERNRGNFPPRFSGRQFPNYSSELNVNALELEDSALYLCASNRGQGPYGYTFGSGTRLTVV.

The gene calls are TRBV7-9 and TRBJ2-7; D is undetermined. The J call may be incorrect, as the DNA end agrees better with TRBJ2-5. The CDR3 contains 12 residues. Germline CDR1 and CDR2: SEHNR and FQNEAQ (reference sequence). CDR3 nucleotide sequence: TGTGCCAGCAGCGGGCAGGCGGAGACCCAGTACTTC. Translation: CASSGQAETQYF.

This clonotype showed up just a few times. This chain links TRBV12-3 or TRBV12-4 with TRBJ2-7; D might be TRBD2 (5 bases). The CDR3 spans 13 residues. Trimming removed 5 bases from V and 0 bases from J, with 8 bases in between. Here the CDR3 DNA reads TGTGCCAGCAGTCCTACTAGCTCCTACGAGCAGTACTTC. This gives the protein CASSPTSSYEQYF.

There are many counts of this clonotype. The CDR3 loop reads CASSQDSGNTYNEQFF. The CDR3 DNA reads as TGCGCCAGCAGCCAAGATTCTGGAAACACCTACAATGAGCAGTTCTTC. The chain carries TRBV4-1 and TRBJ2-1; D not resolved. The CDR3 totals 16 residues. The germline V gene has CDR1 MGHRA and CDR2 YSYEKL. Trimming left V 0 bases short and J 2 bases short, with 11 bases between.

The chain recombines TRBV24-1 with TRBJ2-5, with 10 nucleotides matching TRBD1. The V segment lost 3 bases and the J segment 4 bases; nucleotides outside the gene matches: 7. Germline lookup yields CDR1 KGHDR and CDR2 SFDVKD. This CDR3 has 16 residues. The CDR3 DNA sequence: TGTGCCACCAGTGATACGGGACAGGGGAATGGAGAGACCCAGTACTTC. The encoded protein is CATSDTGQGNGETQYF.